This T cell receptor (beta chain) originates from a study of OX40 agonist ivuxolimab in advanced cancers. About the research overall: A mean age of around 63 years, range roughly 20 to 79, was recorded, and roughly 83% were male.

Trimming removed 6 bases from V and 7 bases from J, with 15 bases in between. Germline CDR1 is SQVTM and CDR2 is ANQGSEA. The CDR3 has 12 amino acids. TCRdb's table, derived via immunoSEQ multiplex PCR, lists solely in-frame clones and lacks some. The repertoire consists of about 66,000 clones, with about 90% occurring once and the leading ten covering just over 0.3%. Patients had blood sampled at baseline and again on cycle 4 day 1 and cycle 7 day 1. The rearrangement uses TRBV29-1 and TRBJ1-2, with D maybe TRBD1 (5 bases). Sequencing used CD4+ or CD8+ T cells sorted from blood, obtained in a trial of the OX40 agonist ivuxolimab. This TCR came from an adult with an advanced solid tumor such as melanoma, head and neck, liver or kidney cancer. The CDR3 bases are TGCAGCGTACCGGGACCCACTCGTGGCTACACCTTC. It translates to CSVPGPTRGYTF.